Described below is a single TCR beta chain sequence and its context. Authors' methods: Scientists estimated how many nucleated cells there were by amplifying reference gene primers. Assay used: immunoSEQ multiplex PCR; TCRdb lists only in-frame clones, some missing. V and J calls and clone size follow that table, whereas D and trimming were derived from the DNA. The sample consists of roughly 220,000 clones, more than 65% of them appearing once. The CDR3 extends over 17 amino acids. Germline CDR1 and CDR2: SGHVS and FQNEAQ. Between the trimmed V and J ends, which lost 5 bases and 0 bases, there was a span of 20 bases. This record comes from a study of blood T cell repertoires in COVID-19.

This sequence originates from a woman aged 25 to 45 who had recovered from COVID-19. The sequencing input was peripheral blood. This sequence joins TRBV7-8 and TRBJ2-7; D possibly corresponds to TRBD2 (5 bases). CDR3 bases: TGTGCCAGCAGCCGGCCCCAGCTGGACTCTTACTCCTACGAGCAGTACTTC. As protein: CASSRPQLDSYSYEQYF.